These 21 T cell receptor beta chains were all obtained from the same sample, sequenced in a study of immune evolution from preneoplasia to lung adenocarcinoma. Produced via immunoSEQ multiplex PCR; TCRdb's table is partial and in-frame only. The data contain some 1,200 clones, nearly 85% of them singletons. Sequencing used FFPE adjacent normal lung tissue. The receptors were gathered from a person in their sixties or seventies with lung adenocarcinoma.

The chain is built from TRBV27 and TRBJ1-4; D call uncertain. This CDR3 is built from 14 residues. The V end was cut by 3 bases, the J end by 0 bases, with 5 bases between. The germline V gene encodes CDR1 MNHEY and CDR2 SMNVEV (reference sequence). CDR3 nucleotide sequence: TGTGCCAGCAGTTTTCGTCCAACTAATGAAAAACTGTTTTTT. Its protein product is CASSFRPTNEKLFF. Looking up the rest from reference TRBV27 and TRBJ1-4 gives the full variable domain: EAQVTQNPRYLITVTGKKLTVTCSQNMNHEYMSWYRQDPGLGLRQIYYSMNVEVTDKGDVPEGYKVSRKEKRNFPLILESPSPNQTSLYFCASSFRPTNEKLFFGSGTQLSVL.

The chain uses TRBV5-4 and TRBJ2-1; D is ambiguous. The CDR3 is 13 amino acids. The V and J ends lost 2 bases and 3 bases respectively, with 6 bases between them. CDR1 is SGHNT and CDR2 is YYREEE in the germline V gene (reference sequence). The CDR3 sequence: CASSLESYNEQFF. The CDR3 nucleotides read TGTGCCAGCAGCTTAGAGAGCTACAATGAGCAGTTCTTC.

The chain carries TRBV28 and TRBJ1-2; 7 nucleotides align to TRBD1. V was pared by 5 bases and J by 2 bases, with 8 bases of the junction left unmatched. CDR1 is MDHEN and CDR2 is SYDVKM in the germline V gene. This CDR3 is 15 amino acids long. CDR3 loop: CASSKPGQQNYGYTF. The CDR3 DNA follows: TGTGCCAGCAGTAAACCGGGACAGCAGAACTATGGCTACACCTTC.

The chain links TRBV30 to TRBJ1-6, with unresolved D. V was cut by 8 bases and J by 4 bases, with 12 bases left in between. The CDR3 spans 13 residues. Germline CDR1 GTSNPN, CDR2 SVGIG (reference sequence). CDR3 sequence (DNA): TGTGCCGGACGTGGGGAGTATAATTCACCCCTCCACTTT. Translating it yields CAGRGEYNSPLHF.

The V and J genes are TRBV19 and TRBJ1-2; D is uncertain. Germline CDR1 reads LNHDA; CDR2 reads SQIVND (reference sequence). This CDR3 has 13 amino acids. V lost 7 bases and J 2 bases, leaving 11 bases between the germline ends. The CDR3 nucleotides are TGTGCCAGTATGGAGGCTGGGAACTATGGCTACACCTTC. As protein: CASMEAGNYGYTF.

The CDR3 region is CASSPFPARNTQYF. CDR3 nucleotides: TGCGCCAGCAGCCCCTTCCCCGCTAGAAATACGCAGTATTTT. The J gene is TRBJ2-3, the V gene TRBV4-1; no definite D call. Trimming shortened V by 4 bases and J by 7 bases, and 15 bases separated the two germline ends. The CDR3 totals 14 residues. Germline-derived CDR1 and CDR2 are MGHRA and YSYEKL.

The CDR3 region is CASSSTGNSGEQYF. In DNA form, the CDR3 reads TGTGCCAGCAGCTCGACAGGGAATTCGGGCGAGCAGTACTTC. The chain combines TRBV7-2 with TRBJ2-7, with 7 bases fitting TRBD1. With 4 bases clipped from V and 6 bases from J, the junction kept 9 bases outside the gene matches. CDR1 is SGHTA and CDR2 is FQGNSA in the germline V gene. This CDR3 has 14 residues.

The V gene is TRBV19, the J gene TRBJ2-5, with D perhaps matching TRBD1 (6 bases). This CDR3 spans 13 amino acids. Trimming took 6 bases from V and 0 from J, leaving 8 bases between them. CDR1 and CDR2 from the germline V gene are LNHDA and SQIVND (reference sequence). The CDR3 loop reads CASSGQNQETQYF. The CDR3 coding sequence is TGTGCCAGTAGCGGACAGAACCAAGAGACCCAGTACTTC.

The chain has TRBV6-6 and TRBJ2-5; D is possibly TRBD1 or TRBD2 (5 bases each). Germline V gene lookup returns CDR1 MNHNY and CDR2 SVGAGI (reference sequence). This CDR3 spans 15 amino acids. Trimming removed 5 bases at V and 4 bases at J, with 17 bases between. CDR3 sequence: CASSTAGTAGETQYF. The CDR3 DNA follows: TGTGCCAGCAGTACCGCCGGGACGGCTGGAGAGACCCAGTACTTC.

This clone turned up a few times. V is TRBV11-2 and J is TRBJ1-2; D perhaps matches TRBD1 (5 bases). The CDR3 loop spans 14 amino acids. CDR1 SGHAT and CDR2 FQNNGV come from the germline V gene. V dropped 5 bases and J dropped 5 bases, with 15 bases sitting between them. The DNA of the CDR3 is TGTGCCAGCAGCATCACCTCGACAGAATATGGCTACACCTTC. Its protein is CASSITSTEYGYTF.

The chain links TRBV29-1 to TRBJ1-5; TRBD1 matches 7 bases. The CDR3 loop spans 14 amino acids. Germline V gene sequence: CDR1 SQVTM, CDR2 ANQGSEA. V was pared by 4 bases and J by 0 bases, with 3 bases of the junction left unmatched. In DNA form, the CDR3 reads TGCAGCGTTGGACAGGGAAATAGCAATCAGCCCCAGCATTTT. Translated: CSVGQGNSNQPQHF.

The chain couples TRBV6-6 to TRBJ2-1, with unresolved D. With 0 bases removed from V and 0 bases from J, the gap between germline ends came to 9 bases. The CDR3 totals 16 residues. Per germline, CDR1 MNHNY and CDR2 SVGAGI (reference sequence). CDR3 DNA sequence: TGTGCCAGCAGTTACTCGGGGATAACCTCCTACAATGAGCAGTTCTTC. Translated: CASSYSGITSYNEQFF.

V is TRBV6-5 and J is TRBJ2-1; D not resolved. The CDR3 extends over 14 amino acids. V was cut by 0 bases and J by 5 bases, with 8 bases left in between. Germline V CDR1 and CDR2: MNHEY, SVGAGI. CDR3 loop: CASSYSSWNNEQFF. In DNA, the CDR3 is TGTGCCAGCAGTTACTCGAGCTGGAACAATGAGCAGTTCTTC.

CDR3 protein: CASSVLGMDEQFF. CDR3 DNA: TGTGCCAGCAGCGTCCTGGGTATGGATGAGCAGTTCTTC. The gene calls are TRBV9 and TRBJ2-1; D uncertain. The CDR3 has 13 residues. V lost 2 bases and J 8 bases, leaving 11 bases between the germline ends. Germline CDR1 and CDR2: SGDLS and YYNGEE.

V and J are TRBV7-8 and TRBJ2-7, with D possibly matching TRBD2 (6 bases). Trimming left V 4 bases short and J 6 bases short, with 19 bases between. The CDR3 is 15 amino acids. The V gene's germline CDR1 is SGHVS and CDR2 FQNEAQ. CDR3 protein: CASSWGGTNLIEQYF. Here the CDR3 DNA reads TGTGCCAGCAGCTGGGGCGGGACCAATCTTATCGAGCAGTACTTC.

This chain links TRBV30 with TRBJ1-6; D ambiguous. This CDR3 is built from 14 residues. Trimming shortened V by 4 bases and J by 0 bases, and 7 bases separated the two germline ends. Germline CDR1 reads GTSNPN; CDR2 reads SVGIG (reference sequence). CDR3 region: CAWMLSSYNSPLHF. DNA for the CDR3: TGTGCCTGGATGTTGAGCTCCTATAATTCACCCCTCCACTTT.

The V call is TRBV6-4, the J call TRBJ2-1, with 8 bases identical to TRBD2. CDR1 is MRHNA, CDR2 SNTAGT, per germline. This CDR3 has 16 residues. V trimming: 6 bases; J trimming: 7 bases; junction bases outside the gene matches: 14. The CDR3 nucleotides are TGTGCCAGCAGCCCCCGGGGGGGGCTCTTGCGGAATGAGCAGTTCTTC. This translates into CASSPRGGLLRNEQFF.

The CDR3 loop reads CSAQQGETQYF. The CDR3, as DNA: TGCAGTGCTCAGCAAGGAGAGACCCAGTACTTC. The chain combines TRBV20-1 with TRBJ2-5, with D hard to call. V was cut by 5 bases and J by 4 bases, with 8 bases left in between. Germline CDR1 DFQATT, CDR2 SNEGSKA (reference sequence). The CDR3 is 11 amino acids.

The V call is TRBV4-1, the J call TRBJ2-7; TRBD1 matches 9 bases. The V gene's germline CDR1 is MGHRA and CDR2 YSYEKL. J lost 1 base, V lost 4 bases, and 2 bases had no gene match. CDR3 length: 14 residues. The DNA of the CDR3 is TGCGCCAGCAGCCTGGGACAGGGATCCTACGAGCAGTACTTC. As protein: CASSLGQGSYEQYF.

The V and J genes are TRBV12-5 and TRBJ2-7; D assignment may be TRBD1 or TRBD2 (6 bases each). Trimming shortened V by 5 bases and J by 5 bases, and 13 bases separated the two germline ends. Looked up from germline, CDR1 is LGHNT and CDR2 is FRNRAP. The length of the CDR3 is 13 residues. The CDR3 sequence is CASGEGGLDEQYF. The CDR3 DNA sequence: TGTGCTAGTGGTGAAGGGGGGCTGGACGAGCAGTACTTC.

This sequence joins TRBV30 and TRBJ2-5, with a tentative D call TRBD1 (6 bases). Per the germline V gene, CDR1 is GTSNPN and CDR2 is SVGIG (reference sequence). V was trimmed by 3 bases and J by 5 bases, leaving 13 bases between them. There are 13 residues in the CDR3. DNA of the CDR3: TGTGCCTGGAGAAAAGAGGGGGTTGAGACCCAGTACTTC. It encodes CAWRKEGVETQYF.